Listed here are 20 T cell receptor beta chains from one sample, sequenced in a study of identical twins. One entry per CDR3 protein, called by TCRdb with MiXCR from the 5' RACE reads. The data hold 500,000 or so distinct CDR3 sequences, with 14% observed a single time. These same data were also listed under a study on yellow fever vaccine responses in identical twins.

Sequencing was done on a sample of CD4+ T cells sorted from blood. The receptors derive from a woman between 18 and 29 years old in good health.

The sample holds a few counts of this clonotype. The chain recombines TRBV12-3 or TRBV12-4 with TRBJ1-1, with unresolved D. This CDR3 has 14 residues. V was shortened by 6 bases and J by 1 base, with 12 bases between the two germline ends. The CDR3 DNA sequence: TGTGCCAGCAGCTCGACCGATAGGAACACTGAAGCTTTCTTT. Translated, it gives CASSSTDRNTEAFF.

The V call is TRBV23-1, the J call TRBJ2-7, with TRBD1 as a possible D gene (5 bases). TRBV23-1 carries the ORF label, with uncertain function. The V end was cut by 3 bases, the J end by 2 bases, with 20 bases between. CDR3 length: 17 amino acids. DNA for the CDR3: TGCGCCAGCAGTCACTCTCCCGGACACCTGACGCCCTACGAGCAGTACTTC. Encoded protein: CASSHSPGHLTPYEQYF.

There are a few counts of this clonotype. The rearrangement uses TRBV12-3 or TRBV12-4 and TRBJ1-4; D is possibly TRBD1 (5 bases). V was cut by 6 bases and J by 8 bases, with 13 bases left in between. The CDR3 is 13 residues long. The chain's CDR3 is CASSKRAGEKLFF. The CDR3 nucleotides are TGTGCCAGCAGCAAACGCGCAGGGGAAAAACTGTTTTTT.

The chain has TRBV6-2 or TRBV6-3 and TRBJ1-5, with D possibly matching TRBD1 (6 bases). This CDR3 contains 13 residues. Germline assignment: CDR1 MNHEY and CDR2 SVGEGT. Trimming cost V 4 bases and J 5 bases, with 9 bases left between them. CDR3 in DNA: TGTGCCAGCAGTTGGGGGGGCGATCAGCCCCAGCATTTT. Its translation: CASSWGGDQPQHF.

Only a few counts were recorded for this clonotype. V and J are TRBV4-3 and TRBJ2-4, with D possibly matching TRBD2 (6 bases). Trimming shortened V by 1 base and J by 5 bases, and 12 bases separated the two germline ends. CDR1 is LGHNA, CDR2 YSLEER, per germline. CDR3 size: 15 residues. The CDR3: CASSQAGGGENIQYF. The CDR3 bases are TGCGCCAGCAGCCAAGCTGGGGGAGGAGAAAACATTCAGTACTTC.

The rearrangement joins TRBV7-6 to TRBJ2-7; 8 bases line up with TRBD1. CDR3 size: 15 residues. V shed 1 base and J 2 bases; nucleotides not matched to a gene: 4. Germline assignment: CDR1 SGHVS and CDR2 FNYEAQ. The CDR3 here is CASSLVGDRTYEQYF. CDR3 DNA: TGTGCCAGCAGCTTAGTCGGGGACAGGACCTACGAGCAGTACTTC.

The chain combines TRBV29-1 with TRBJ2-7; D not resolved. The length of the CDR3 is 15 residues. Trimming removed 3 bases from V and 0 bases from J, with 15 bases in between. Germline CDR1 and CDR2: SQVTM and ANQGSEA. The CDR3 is CSVDPATSSSYEQYF. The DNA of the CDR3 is TGCAGCGTTGACCCCGCCACGTCGAGCTCCTACGAGCAGTACTTC.

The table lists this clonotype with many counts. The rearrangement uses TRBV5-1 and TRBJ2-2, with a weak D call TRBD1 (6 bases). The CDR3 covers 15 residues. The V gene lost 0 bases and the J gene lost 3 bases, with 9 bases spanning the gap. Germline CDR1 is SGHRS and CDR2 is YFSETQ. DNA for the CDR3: TGCGCCAGCAGCTTGGCCAGGGGTGACACCGGGGAGCTGTTTTTT. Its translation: CASSLARGDTGELFF. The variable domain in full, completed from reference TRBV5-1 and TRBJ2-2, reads KAGVTQTPRYLIKTRGQQVTLSCSPISGHRSVSWYQQTPGQGLQFLFEYFSETQRNKGNFPGRFSGRQFSNSRSEMNVSTLELGDSALYLCASSLARGDTGELFFGEGSRLTVL.

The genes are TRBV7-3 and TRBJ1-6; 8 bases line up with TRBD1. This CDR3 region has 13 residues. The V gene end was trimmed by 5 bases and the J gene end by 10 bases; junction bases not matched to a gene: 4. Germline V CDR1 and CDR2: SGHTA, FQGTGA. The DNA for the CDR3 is TGTGCCAGCAGCACGGACAGGGACTCACCCCTCCACTTT. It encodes CASSTDRDSPLHF. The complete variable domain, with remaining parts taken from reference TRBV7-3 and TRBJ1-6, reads GAGVSQTPSNKVTEKGKYVELRCDPISGHTALYWYRQSLGQGPEFLIYFQGTGAADDSGLPNDRFFAVRPEGSVSTLKIQRTERGDSAVYLCASSTDRDSPLHFGNGTRLTVT.

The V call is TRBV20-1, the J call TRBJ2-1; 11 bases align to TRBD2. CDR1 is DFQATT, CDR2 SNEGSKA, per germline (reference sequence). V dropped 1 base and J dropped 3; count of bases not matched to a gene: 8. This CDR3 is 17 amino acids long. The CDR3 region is CSARVRSGTSGYNEQFF. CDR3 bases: TGCAGTGCTAGAGTCCGCTCCGGGACTAGCGGCTACAATGAGCAGTTCTTC.

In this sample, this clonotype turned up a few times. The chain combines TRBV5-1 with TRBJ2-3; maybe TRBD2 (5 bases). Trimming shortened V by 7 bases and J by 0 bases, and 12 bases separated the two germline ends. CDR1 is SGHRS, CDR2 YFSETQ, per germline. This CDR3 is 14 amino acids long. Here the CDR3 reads CASSRGSSTDTQYF. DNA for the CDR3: TGCGCCAGCTCCCGGGGTTCTAGCACAGATACGCAGTATTTT.

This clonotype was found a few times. The CDR3 nucleotides are TGTGCCAGCAGCCAAGTATGGGATGAGCAGTTCTTC. Its translation: CASSQVWDEQFF. The chain joins TRBV3-1 to TRBJ2-1; D unresolved. Germline V gives CDR1 LGHDT, CDR2 YNNKEL (reference sequence). This CDR3 is built from 12 residues. Trimming stripped 1 base from V and 8 bases from J, with 6 bases between.

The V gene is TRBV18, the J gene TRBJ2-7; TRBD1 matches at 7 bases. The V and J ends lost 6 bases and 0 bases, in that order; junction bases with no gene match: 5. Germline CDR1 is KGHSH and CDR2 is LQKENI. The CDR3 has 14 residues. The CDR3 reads CASSGDSSSYEQYF. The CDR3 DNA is TGTGCCAGCTCTGGGGACAGTAGCTCCTACGAGCAGTACTTC.

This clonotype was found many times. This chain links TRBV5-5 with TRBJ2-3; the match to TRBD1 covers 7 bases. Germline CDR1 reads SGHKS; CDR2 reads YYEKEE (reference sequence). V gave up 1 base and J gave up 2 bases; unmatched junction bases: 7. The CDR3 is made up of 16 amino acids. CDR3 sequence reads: CASSLQGQTNTDTQYF. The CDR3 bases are TGTGCCAGCAGCTTGCAGGGACAGACAAACACAGATACGCAGTATTTT.

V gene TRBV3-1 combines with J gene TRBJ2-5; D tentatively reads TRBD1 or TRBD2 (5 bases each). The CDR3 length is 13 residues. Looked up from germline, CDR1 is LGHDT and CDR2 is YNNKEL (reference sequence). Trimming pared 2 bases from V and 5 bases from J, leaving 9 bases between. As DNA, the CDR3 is TGTGCCAGCAGCCAACGAGGGACGGAGACCCAGTACTTC. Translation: CASSQRGTETQYF.

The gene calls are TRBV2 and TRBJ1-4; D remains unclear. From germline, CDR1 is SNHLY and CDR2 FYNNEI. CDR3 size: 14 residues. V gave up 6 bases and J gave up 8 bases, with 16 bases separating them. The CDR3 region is CASRMEPLGEKLFF. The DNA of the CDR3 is TGTGCCAGCAGGATGGAGCCCCTTGGGGAAAAACTGTTTTTT.

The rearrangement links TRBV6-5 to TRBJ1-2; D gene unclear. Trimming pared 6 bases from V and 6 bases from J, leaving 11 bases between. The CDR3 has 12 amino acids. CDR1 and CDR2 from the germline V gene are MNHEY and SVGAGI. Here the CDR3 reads CASRRDADGYTF. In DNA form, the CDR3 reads TGTGCCAGCAGAAGAGATGCCGATGGCTACACCTTC.

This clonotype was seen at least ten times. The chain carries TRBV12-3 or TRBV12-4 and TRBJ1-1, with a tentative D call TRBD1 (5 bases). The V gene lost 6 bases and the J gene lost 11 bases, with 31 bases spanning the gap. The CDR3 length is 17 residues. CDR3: CASSSPVPDGGSAVAFF. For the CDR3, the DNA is TGTGCCAGCAGCTCTCCGGTACCCGACGGGGGTTCGGCGGTCGCTTTCTTT.

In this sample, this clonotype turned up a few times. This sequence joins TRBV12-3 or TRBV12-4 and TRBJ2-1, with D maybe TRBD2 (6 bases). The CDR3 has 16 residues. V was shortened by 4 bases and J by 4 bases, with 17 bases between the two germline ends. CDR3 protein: CASSSEGSLGYNEQFF. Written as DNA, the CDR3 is TGTGCCAGCAGTTCGGAGGGGAGCTTGGGGTACAATGAGCAGTTCTTC.

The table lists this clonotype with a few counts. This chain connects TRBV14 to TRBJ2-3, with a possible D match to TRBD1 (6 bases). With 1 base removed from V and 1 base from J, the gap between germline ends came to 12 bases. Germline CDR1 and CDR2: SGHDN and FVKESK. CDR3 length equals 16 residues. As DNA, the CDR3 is TGTGCCAGCAGCCAAGTGCAGGGGCTGGGCACAGATACGCAGTATTTT. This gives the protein CASSQVQGLGTDTQYF.